This record concerns one T cell receptor (beta chain) sequence. Its specific antigen is unknown. Qualities for individual bases were not recorded, and no much larger clone is one base off. The V end loses 2 bases and the J end loses 1 base, and a stretch of 10 bases separates them. The germline V gene (reference sequence) supplies CDR1 PRHDT and CDR2 FYEKMQ. Including the terminal cysteine and phenylalanine, the CDR3 comprises 15 residues. The entry retains the CDR3 DNA only, 45 bases that are in frame from base 1. This record belongs to a study of cytomegalovirus exposure and HLA in healthy donors (dated 2017 in TCRdb). The study in broad terms: The 670 or so repertoires of the first cohort and the roughly 120 validation repertoires were produced on the same platform, according to a later analysis. The study was designed to test whether signatures of past pathogen exposure could be identified by cataloging public T cell receptors. The study combined high-throughput TCR immunosequencing, statistical association of individual TCRs with disease status, and machine learning to predict cytomegalovirus infection status. Along with the approximately 700-subject first cohort, a separate validation cohort of 120 different subjects was used. Overall study outcomes, separate from this receptor: Subsequent analysis determined that TCRs grouped into clusters in the first cohort also showed a tendency toward co-occurrence across the approximately 120 validation repertoires, and approximately 94% of cluster scores exceeded 0. In both the original and validation cohorts, the classifier was reported to diagnose cytomegalovirus status with high specificity and sensitivity. The study gave a list of about 160 TCR beta chains associated with cytomegalovirus. The authors suggested that the approach could potentially be generalized to other disease states and immunological phenotypes. In vitro tests confirmed that three of the cytomegalovirus-associated TCR beta chains recognize cytomegalovirus antigens. Across donors, most TCR sequences were observed very rarely, whereas some public TCRs were present in many individuals. A later analysis had no HLA typing for the validation cohort, so co-occurrence there was scored across all 130 or so repertoires.

Donors formed part of the validation cohort, which comprised 120 or so subjects and was distinct from the first cohort of 550 to 850 subjects. Library generation was performed with the immunoSEQ multiplex PCR assay. The authors' analysis ran thus. To diagnose cytomegalovirus status from the catalog of TCR beta chain sequences, a statistical classification framework was built. What TCRdb holds here is the immuneACCESS table cut down to in-frame rearrangements. Part of the clones is not present; checked against another copy, under half of the missing clones reflect an unresolved V gene, and the others are unexplained. V and J calls and clone size are those listed in that table; D and trimming were worked out from the DNA. The sample records some 150,000 clones, 87% of which are singletons. Of the sample, 4.5% falls within the top ten clones.

Recombination joined TRBV13 with TRBJ2-3, with a weak D call of TRBD1 (6 bases match). The sequence was collected from a man aged 18 to 29 in good health and CMV-seropositive. Input material: PBMCs. The CDR3 sequence is CASSLWGHRTDTQYF. The nucleotide sequence is given as TGTGCCAGCAGCTTATGGGGACACCGCACAGATACGCAGTATTTT.